This TCR beta chain derives from a study of post-analysis software for immune sequencing data (dated by TCRdb to about 2015). About the full investigation: Relapsing-remitting, secondary progressive and progressive-relapsing multiple sclerosis were recorded as disease courses, and subtype annotation was lacking for some patients. A subset of samples was prepared in parallel using single-end sample barcoding, then pooled and co-amplified after Illumina adapter ligation. The patient repertoires were set against approximately 10 previously published healthy control repertoires from donors whose ages ranged from about 6 to 25 years. Study-level results and caveats: The multiple sclerosis patient group was slightly younger than the control group. Direct clustering with F measure showed strong co-clustering of samples prepared in the same batch, prompting a batch-effect correction. Patients showed significantly higher frequencies than controls for a few TRBV segments, among them TRBV5-6, TRBV5-1 and TRBV20-1. Significantly lower normalized Chao1 diversity was found in multiple sclerosis patients than in controls, suggesting substantial peripheral T-cell clonal expansion.

This clonotype was seen a handful of times. The antigen this receptor binds is unknown. No clone much larger than this one lies a single base away; base qualities are absent. TCR beta repertoires were profiled from peripheral blood of over 10 young patients with multiple sclerosis to demonstrate the VDJtools post-analysis software. The patients with multiple sclerosis were children and adolescents between about 6 and 16 years of age. Trimming at the junction amounts to 5 bases on V and 0 bases on J, and the germline ends lie 10 bases apart. CDR1 and CDR2 are drawn from the germline V gene: SQVTM, ANQGSEA. The CDR3 measures 13 amino acids from cysteine to phenylalanine. Of the read, only the CDR3 DNA is kept; its 39 bases are in frame from base 1. Library preparation employed PCR. TCRdb shows the sequencer as Illumina HiSeq 2500. To reduce PCR and sequencing biases, unique molecular identifiers were incorporated into the TCR beta cDNA libraries. Per 1 to 10 million input T cells, some 500,000 cDNA molecules were obtained, such that each molecule approximated one T cell. The patient libraries were prepared and sequenced with the same protocol used for the earlier healthy control dataset. Within a given batch, samples were prepared together, multiplexed and sequenced on the same HiSeq lane. The published analysis was carried out like this. Raw barcoded reads were processed with MIGEC, and single-read molecular identifier groups were discarded before consensus assembly and CDR3 extraction. Clonotype tables were post-analysed with VDJtools, and diversity was normalized by down-sampling all datasets to the smallest sample size. To correct batch-related cross-sample contamination, repertoire overlap clustering matched CDR3 amino acid sequences but not nucleotide sequences. TCRdb itself trimmed the public reads at Q25 with fastp, ran MiXCR and retained productive beta chains. For every CDR3 protein sequence, its rows merge into one entry that carries the most common genes and DNA. These V and J calls are TCRdb output, not the study's own analysis. This sample comprises about 820,000 distinct CDR3 sequences, approximately 53% of them detected only once. The top ten clones comprise 4.6% of the sample.

The chain links TRBV29-1 with TRBJ1-2, with TRBD1 as a weak D call on 5 bases. The sample consisted of blood. The origin of this receptor is a girl aged 10-17 years with multiple sclerosis. The DNA sequence follows: TGCAGCGTTAGACCGGGACCTAACTATGGCTACACCTTC. This codes for CSVRPGPNYGYTF.